Given below is one T cell receptor (beta chain) in context. Produced via immunoSEQ multiplex PCR; TCRdb's table is partial and in-frame only. The sample includes 150,000 or so clones, around 93% of them seen just once. This specimen comes from a study of T cell responses to AZD1222 COVID-19 vaccine. This CDR3 is 15 amino acids long. The ends were cut back, 4 bases at V and 7 bases at J, with 17 bases in the middle. The germline CDR1 and CDR2 sequences are GTSNPN and SVGIG (reference sequence). The sequencing here drew on peripheral blood, taken on day 0 of AZD1222 vaccination. The chain combines TRBV30 with TRBJ1-6, with D perhaps matching TRBD1 (5 bases). This clonotype was obtained from an adult in good health. CDR3: CAWKGDAVRNSPLHF. For the CDR3, the DNA is TGTGCCTGGAAAGGGGACGCCGTGAGGAATTCACCCCTCCACTTT.